These T cell receptor beta chains were read from a single sample in a study of blood T cell repertoires in COVID-19. The protocol was immunoSEQ multiplex PCR, while the TCRdb copy is restricted to in-frame clones and leaves out a portion. The sample contains 390,000 or so clones, roughly 90% of which appear only once. Sequencing was carried out using peripheral blood. These receptors all come from a woman in her 30s with active or convalescent COVID-19. Both conserved end residues are part of each CDR3. A D gene is named only where the DNA matches it firmly. Not all rows give a size; the values are once, few, many and, for expanded clones, a class.

d_gene: TRBD1; j_gene: TRBJ2-1; abundance: NA; v_gene: TRBV4-1; CDR3aa: CASSQLRGQGDNEQFF; CDR3nt: TGCGCCAGCAGCCAACTGAGGGGGCAGGGGGACAATGAGCAGTTCTTC
d_gene: NA; j_gene: TRBJ2-3; abundance: NA; v_gene: TRBV9; CDR3aa: CASSVGPPSDTQYF; CDR3nt: TGTGCCAGCAGCGTAGGTCCCCCTTCAGATACGCAGTATTTT
d_gene: NA; j_gene: TRBJ2-2; abundance: NA; v_gene: TRBV7-9; CDR3aa: CASGRSLAGGELFF; CDR3nt: TGTGCCAGCGGGAGGTCCTTGGCAGGCGGGGAGCTGTTTTTT
d_gene: NA; j_gene: TRBJ1-1; abundance: once; v_gene: TRBV5-1; CDR3aa: CASSGAENTEAFF; CDR3nt: TGCGCCAGCAGTGGGGCTGAGAACACTGAAGCTTTCTTT
d_gene: NA; j_gene: TRBJ2-3; abundance: once; v_gene: TRBV6-1; CDR3aa: CASSGYGRGKTDTQYF; CDR3nt: TGTGCCAGCAGTGGGTACGGGCGGGGAAAAACAGATACGCAGTATTTT
d_gene: NA; j_gene: TRBJ1-6; abundance: NA; v_gene: TRBV5-6; CDR3aa: CASNPHGGNSPLHF; CDR3nt: TGTGCCAGCAACCCCCACGGAGGTAATTCACCCCTCCACTTT
d_gene: TRBD1; j_gene: TRBJ1-2; abundance: NA; v_gene: TRBV7-8; CDR3aa: CASSSYRDRVGGYTF; CDR3nt: TGTGCCAGCAGCTCCTACCGGGACAGGGTGGGTGGCTACACCTTC
d_gene: NA; j_gene: TRBJ1-2; abundance: NA; v_gene: TRBV19; CDR3aa: CASSIVVGQYGYTF; CDR3nt: TGTGCCAGTAGTATAGTAGTGGGGCAGTATGGCTACACCTTC
d_gene: TRBD1; j_gene: TRBJ1-6; abundance: NA; v_gene: TRBV2; CDR3aa: CASSESWGTGSNSPLHF; CDR3nt: TGTGCCAGCAGTGAAAGTTGGGGGACAGGGAGTAATTCACCCCTCCACTTT
d_gene: TRBD1; j_gene: TRBJ2-7; abundance: NA; v_gene: TRBV27; CDR3aa: CASSFRTGGEQYF; CDR3nt: TGTGCCAGCAGTTTTCGGACAGGGGGCGAGCAGTACTTC
d_gene: TRBD1; j_gene: TRBJ2-2; abundance: few; v_gene: TRBV19; CDR3aa: CASSIQTGGSGELFF; CDR3nt: TGTGCCAGTAGTATTCAGACAGGGGGATCCGGGGAGCTGTTTTTT
d_gene: NA; j_gene: TRBJ1-5; abundance: NA; v_gene: TRBV6-5; CDR3aa: CASSNRAGQPQHF; CDR3nt: TGTGCCAGCAGTAACAGGGCTGGTCAGCCCCAGCATTTT
d_gene: TRBD1; j_gene: TRBJ2-7; abundance: NA; v_gene: TRBV4-1; CDR3aa: CASSLEGQGLYEQYF; CDR3nt: TGCGCCAGCAGCCTAGAGGGACAGGGCCTCTACGAGCAGTACTTC
d_gene: NA; j_gene: TRBJ1-1; abundance: NA; v_gene: TRBV15; CDR3aa: CATSRRASLMNTEAFF; CDR3nt: TGTGCCACCAGCAGGAGGGCAAGTTTAATGAACACTGAAGCTTTCTTT
d_gene: TRBD2; j_gene: TRBJ2-5; abundance: NA; v_gene: TRBV9; CDR3aa: CASSVALAGGPETQYF; CDR3nt: TGTGCCAGCAGCGTAGCTCTAGCGGGAGGGCCTGAGACCCAGTACTTC
d_gene: TRBD1; j_gene: TRBJ1-4; abundance: NA; v_gene: TRBV19; CDR3aa: CATSPQGAEKLFF; CDR3nt: TGTGCCACCTCCCCCCAGGGGGCGGAAAAACTGTTTTTT
d_gene: NA; j_gene: TRBJ2-2; abundance: NA; v_gene: TRBV30; CDR3aa: CAWSEGHRAGELFF; CDR3nt: TGTGCCTGGAGTGAGGGACACCGGGCCGGGGAGCTGTTTTTT
d_gene: NA; j_gene: TRBJ2-7; abundance: NA; v_gene: TRBV4-1; CDR3aa: CASSQEKVLSGKYEQYF; CDR3nt: TGCGCCAGCAGCCAAGAAAAAGTCCTCTCAGGGAAGTACGAGCAGTACTTC
d_gene: NA; j_gene: TRBJ1-1; abundance: NA; v_gene: TRBV29-1; CDR3aa: CSVEEYSNTEAFF; CDR3nt: TGCAGCGTTGAAGAATATTCGAACACTGAAGCTTTCTTT
d_gene: NA; j_gene: TRBJ1-1; abundance: NA; v_gene: TRBV10-1; CDR3aa: CASSESGRGGTEAFF; CDR3nt: TGCGCCAGCAGTGAGAGTGGGCGAGGGGGAACTGAAGCTTTCTTT
d_gene: NA; j_gene: TRBJ1-6; abundance: NA; v_gene: TRBV6-1; CDR3aa: CASSEGQEDNSPLHF; CDR3nt: TGTGCCAGCAGTGAAGGGCAGGAGGATAATTCACCCCTCCACTTT
d_gene: NA; j_gene: TRBJ1-1; abundance: NA; v_gene: TRBV11-1; CDR3aa: CASSFESAGYTEAFF; CDR3nt: TGTGCCAGCAGCTTCGAGTCCGCCGGTTACACTGAAGCTTTCTTT
d_gene: NA; j_gene: TRBJ1-1; abundance: NA; v_gene: TRBV27; CDR3aa: CASRGLMQNTEAFF; CDR3nt: TGTGCCAGCAGGGGACTTATGCAGAACACTGAAGCTTTCTTT
d_gene: TRBD2; j_gene: TRBJ2-1; abundance: NA; v_gene: TRBV6-5; CDR3aa: CASSYGLASGINEQFF; CDR3nt: TGTGCCAGCAGTTACGGTCTGGCTAGCGGGATCAATGAGCAGTTCTTC
d_gene: TRBD1; j_gene: TRBJ1-5; abundance: once; v_gene: TRBV24-1; CDR3aa: CATSGRDRGRVGNQPQHF; CDR3nt: TGTGCCACCAGTGGGAGGGACAGGGGGCGAGTGGGCAATCAGCCCCAGCATTTT
d_gene: NA; j_gene: TRBJ1-2; abundance: NA; v_gene: TRBV5-1; CDR3aa: CASSPRAADYGYTF; CDR3nt: TGCGCCAGCAGCCCCAGGGCGGCGGACTATGGCTACACCTTC
d_gene: TRBD1; j_gene: TRBJ1-2; abundance: NA; v_gene: TRBV15; CDR3aa: CATSRIQGAPDYGYTF; CDR3nt: TGTGCCACCAGCAGAATACAGGGGGCGCCCGACTATGGCTACACCTTC
d_gene: NA; j_gene: TRBJ1-1; abundance: NA; v_gene: TRBV25-1; CDR3aa: CASKAGQPMNTEAFF; CDR3nt: TGTGCCAGCAAGGCTGGACAGCCCATGAACACTGAAGCTTTCTTT
d_gene: TRBD2; j_gene: TRBJ2-5; abundance: NA; v_gene: TRBV2; CDR3aa: CASSPRTSGGLETQYF; CDR3nt: TGTGCCAGCAGTCCCAGGACTAGCGGGGGGTTAGAGACCCAGTACTTC
d_gene: NA; j_gene: TRBJ1-5; abundance: once; v_gene: TRBV25-1; CDR3aa: CASSERENQPQHF; CDR3nt: TGTGCCAGCAGTGAGCGTGAGAATCAGCCCCAGCATTTT
d_gene: TRBD1; j_gene: TRBJ1-1; abundance: NA; v_gene: TRBV6-1; CDR3aa: CASSDADRGLTEAFF; CDR3nt: TGTGCCAGCAGTGATGCGGACAGGGGGCTTACTGAAGCTTTCTTT
d_gene: NA; j_gene: TRBJ2-1; abundance: NA; v_gene: TRBV2; CDR3aa: CASSKDSQVVNEQFF; CDR3nt: TGTGCCAGCAGTAAGGACTCTCAGGTTGTGAATGAGCAGTTCTTC
d_gene: TRBD1; j_gene: TRBJ1-5; abundance: few; v_gene: TRBV19; CDR3aa: CASSIGTVNQPQHF; CDR3nt: TGTGCCAGTAGTATCGGGACAGTAAATCAGCCCCAGCATTTT
d_gene: TRBD1; j_gene: TRBJ1-1; abundance: NA; v_gene: TRBV6-4; CDR3aa: CASSYGTGSTEAFF; CDR3nt: TGTGCCAGCAGTTACGGGACAGGCTCGACTGAAGCTTTCTTT
d_gene: TRBD1; j_gene: TRBJ1-3; abundance: NA; v_gene: TRBV2; CDR3aa: CASSPGQGVMGNTIYF; CDR3nt: TGTGCCAGCAGTCCTGGACAGGGGGTAATGGGAAACACCATATATTTT
d_gene: TRBD2; j_gene: TRBJ2-1; abundance: NA; v_gene: TRBV3-1/TRBV3-2; CDR3aa: CASSQAGLAGVDQFF; CDR3nt: TGTGCCAGCAGCCAGGCGGGACTAGCGGGAGTAGATCAGTTCTTC
d_gene: TRBD2; j_gene: TRBJ2-5; abundance: NA; v_gene: TRBV27; CDR3aa: CASSPGLAGGQQTQYF; CDR3nt: TGTGCCAGCAGTCCCGGACTAGCGGGAGGGCAGCAGACCCAGTACTTC
d_gene: NA; j_gene: TRBJ1-4; abundance: few; v_gene: TRBV28; CDR3aa: CASNGSGEKLFF; CDR3nt: TGTGCCAGCAATGGATCGGGTGAAAAACTGTTTTTT
d_gene: NA; j_gene: TRBJ2-5; abundance: NA; v_gene: TRBV11-3; CDR3aa: CASSLGQQETQYF; CDR3nt: TGTGCCAGCAGCCTCGGACAGCAAGAGACCCAGTACTTC
d_gene: NA; j_gene: TRBJ1-6; abundance: NA; v_gene: TRBV6-1; CDR3aa: CASSERETYNSPLHF; CDR3nt: TGTGCCAGCAGTGAGCGGGAAACTTATAATTCACCCCTCCACTTT
d_gene: NA; j_gene: TRBJ1-1; abundance: NA; v_gene: TRBV19; CDR3aa: CASTPTLNTEAFF; CDR3nt: TGTGCCAGTACTCCGACTCTGAACACTGAAGCTTTCTTT
d_gene: NA; j_gene: TRBJ2-2; abundance: NA; v_gene: TRBV5-1; CDR3aa: CASRSSDNTGELFF; CDR3nt: TGCGCCAGCCGGTCTAGTGACAACACCGGGGAGCTGTTTTTT
d_gene: NA; j_gene: TRBJ1-1; abundance: once; v_gene: TRBV19; CDR3aa: CASRNKQKMNTEAFF; CDR3nt: TGTGCCAGTAGGAACAAACAGAAAATGAACACTGAAGCTTTCTTT
d_gene: NA; j_gene: TRBJ1-5; abundance: NA; v_gene: TRBV25-1; CDR3aa: CASSGRGEFALDQPQHF; CDR3nt: TGTGCCAGCAGTGGCCGGGGGGAGTTCGCTCTGGATCAGCCCCAGCATTTT
d_gene: NA; j_gene: TRBJ1-4; abundance: NA; v_gene: TRBV30; CDR3aa: CAWSSGGGEKLFF; CDR3nt: TGTGCCTGGAGTTCTGGGGGCGGTGAAAAACTGTTTTTT
d_gene: NA; j_gene: TRBJ2-4; abundance: NA; v_gene: TRBV19; CDR3aa: CASSIETPDSIAKNIQYF; CDR3nt: TGTGCCAGTAGTATAGAGACCCCGGACTCCATAGCCAAAAACATTCAGTACTTC
d_gene: NA; j_gene: TRBJ1-1; abundance: NA; v_gene: TRBV20-1; CDR3aa: CSASNGVEAFF; CDR3nt: TGCAGTGCTAGTAACGGGGTGGAAGCTTTCTTT
d_gene: NA; j_gene: TRBJ1-5; abundance: once; v_gene: TRBV30; CDR3aa: CAWSVGQTNQPQHF; CDR3nt: TGTGCCTGGAGTGTTGGACAAACAAATCAGCCCCAGCATTTT
d_gene: NA; j_gene: TRBJ1-2; abundance: once; v_gene: TRBV9; CDR3aa: CASSREEGVTF; CDR3nt: TGTGCCAGCAGCAGAGAGGAGGGTGTCACCTTC
d_gene: TRBD2; j_gene: TRBJ2-7; abundance: NA; v_gene: TRBV29-1; CDR3aa: CSAQPSLAGGNEQYF; CDR3nt: TGCAGCGCCCAACCGAGTCTAGCGGGAGGGAACGAGCAGTACTTC
d_gene: NA; j_gene: TRBJ2-5; abundance: NA; v_gene: TRBV27; CDR3aa: CASSLSGRYETQYF; CDR3nt: TGTGCCAGCAGTTTATCCGGGAGATATGAGACCCAGTACTTC
d_gene: TRBD2; j_gene: TRBJ2-2; abundance: NA; v_gene: TRBV4-1; CDR3aa: CASSRTSGNTGELFF; CDR3nt: TGCGCCAGCAGCCGGACTAGCGGAAACACCGGGGAGCTGTTTTTT
d_gene: TRBD1; j_gene: TRBJ1-6; abundance: NA; v_gene: TRBV6-5; CDR3aa: CASSSRDRDNSPLHF; CDR3nt: TGTGCCAGCAGTTCTCGAGACAGGGATAATTCACCCCTCCACTTT
d_gene: NA; j_gene: TRBJ2-5; abundance: NA; v_gene: TRBV18; CDR3aa: CASSPGTLGETQYF; CDR3nt: TGTGCCAGCTCACCCGGGACATTGGGAGAGACCCAGTACTTC
d_gene: NA; j_gene: TRBJ2-5; abundance: once; v_gene: TRBV2; CDR3aa: CASSQETQYF; CDR3nt: TGTGCCAGTTCTCAGGAGACCCAGTACTTC